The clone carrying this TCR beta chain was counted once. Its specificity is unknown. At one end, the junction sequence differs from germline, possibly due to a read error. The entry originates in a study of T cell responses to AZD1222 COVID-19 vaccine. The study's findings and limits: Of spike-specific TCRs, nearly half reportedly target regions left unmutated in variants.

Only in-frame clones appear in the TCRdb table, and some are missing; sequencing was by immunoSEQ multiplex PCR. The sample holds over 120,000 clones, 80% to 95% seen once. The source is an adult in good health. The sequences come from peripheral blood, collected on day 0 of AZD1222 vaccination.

The CDR3 reads CASSEGLAVYNEQFF. DNA for the CDR3: TGTGCTAGCAGTGAGGGACTAGCGGTCTACAATGAGCAGTTCTTC. The V gene is TRBV7-7, the J gene TRBJ2-1; TRBD2 aligns across 11 bases. CDR3 length equals 15 residues. Germline V gene data show CDR1 as SSHAT and CDR2 as FNYEAQ (reference sequence).